The source of this TCR beta chain is a study of CD4+ T cells in melanoma. Study-wide points: In melanoma, neoantigen-specific CD4+ T cells reportedly differed in differentiation state.

TCRdb keeps only in-frame clones here, not all; method: immunoSEQ multiplex PCR. The table includes some 15,000 clones, more than 55% detected once. As regards this clone: What it binds is unknown.

This CDR3 comprises 14 residues. V lost 2 bases and J 0 bases, leaving 5 bases between the germline ends. Germline CDR1 is MNHNY and CDR2 is SVGAGI (reference sequence). The sequenced material came from cells from a culture (not recorded whether cultured in vitro). This sequence joins TRBV6-6 and TRBJ2-1; D ambiguous. The source is a human donor with melanoma. CDR3 in amino acids: CASSYSLSYNEQFF. Here the CDR3 DNA reads TGTGCCAGCAGTTACAGCCTCTCCTACAATGAGCAGTTCTTC.